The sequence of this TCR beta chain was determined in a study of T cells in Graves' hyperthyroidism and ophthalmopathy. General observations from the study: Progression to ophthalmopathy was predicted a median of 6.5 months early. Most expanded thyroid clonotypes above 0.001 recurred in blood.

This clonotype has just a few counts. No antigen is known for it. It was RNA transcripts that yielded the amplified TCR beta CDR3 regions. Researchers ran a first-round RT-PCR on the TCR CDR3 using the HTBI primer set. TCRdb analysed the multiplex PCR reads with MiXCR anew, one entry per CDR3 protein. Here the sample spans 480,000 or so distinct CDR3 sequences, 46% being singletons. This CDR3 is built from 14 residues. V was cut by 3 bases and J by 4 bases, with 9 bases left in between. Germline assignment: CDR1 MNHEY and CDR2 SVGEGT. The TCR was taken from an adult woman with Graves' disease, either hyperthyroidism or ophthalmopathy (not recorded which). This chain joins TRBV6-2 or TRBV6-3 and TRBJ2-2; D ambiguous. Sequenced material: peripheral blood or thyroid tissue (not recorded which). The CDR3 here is CASSYDTATGELFF. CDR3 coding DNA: TGTGCCAGCAGTTATGACACAGCCACCGGGGAGCTGTTTTTT.